Listed below are T cell receptor beta chains from one sample, sequenced in a study of shared clonotypes between healthy human individuals. Here immunoSEQ multiplex PCR was the method, and the copy in TCRdb shows in-frame clones only, minus some. The sample consists of a few million clones, 92% of them appearing once. What was sequenced was naive CD4+ T cells from PBMCs. Receptors originate from a man between 18 and 29 years old in good health. Some clones in this sample may be carry-over from other donors' samples. CDR3s include the opening cysteine and the closing phenylalanine or tryptophan. Fields, in order: J gene, D gene, V gene, CDR3 protein, CDR3 DNA. D genes are given only for firm matches.

j_call: TRBJ1-6; d_call: NA; v_call: TRBV4-2; cdr3_aa: CASSQYLGAVSPLHF; cdr3_nt: TGTGCCAGCAGCCAATATCTGGGGGCCGTTTCACCCCTCCACTTT
j_call: TRBJ1-1; d_call: TRBD1; v_call: TRBV2; cdr3_aa: CASRLRQGQNTEAFF; cdr3_nt: TGTGCCAGCAGGCTCCGACAGGGCCAGAACACTGAAGCTTTCTTT
j_call: TRBJ2-1; d_call: NA; v_call: TRBV2; cdr3_aa: CASSNQKSNEQFF; cdr3_nt: TGTGCCAGCAGTAATCAGAAAAGCAATGAGCAGTTCTTC
j_call: TRBJ2-2; d_call: TRBD2; v_call: TRBV4-1; cdr3_aa: CASSRSGMTGELFF; cdr3_nt: TGCGCCAGCAGTAGAAGCGGGATGACCGGGGAGCTGTTTTTT
j_call: TRBJ2-7; d_call: TRBD2; v_call: TRBV6-6; cdr3_aa: CASTLSGSSPEQYF; cdr3_nt: TGTGCCAGCACGCTTAGCGGGAGCTCTCCCGAGCAGTACTTC
j_call: TRBJ1-5; d_call: TRBD1; v_call: TRBV6-1; cdr3_aa: CATHRGHSNQPQHF; cdr3_nt: TGTGCCACCCACAGGGGGCATAGCAATCAGCCCCAGCATTTT
j_call: TRBJ2-1; d_call: NA; v_call: TRBV9; cdr3_aa: CASSVLSHTTYNEQFF; cdr3_nt: TGTGCCAGCAGCGTATTATCGCATACTACCTACAATGAGCAGTTCTTC
j_call: TRBJ2-3; d_call: NA; v_call: TRBV14; cdr3_aa: CASSHRGRGLVPDTQYF; cdr3_nt: TGTGCCAGCAGCCATCGGGGGAGGGGGCTAGTCCCAGATACGCAGTATTTT
j_call: TRBJ2-3; d_call: NA; v_call: TRBV5-1; cdr3_aa: CASSEGVGSPDTQYF; cdr3_nt: TGCGCCAGCAGCGAGGGTGTGGGTAGCCCAGATACGCAGTATTTT
j_call: TRBJ1-4; d_call: NA; v_call: TRBV7-9; cdr3_aa: CASSLSWKLFF; cdr3_nt: TGTGCCAGCAGCTTATCTTGGAAACTGTTTTTT
j_call: TRBJ1-2; d_call: TRBD1; v_call: TRBV14; cdr3_aa: CASSQQGGQGAGGYGYTF; cdr3_nt: TGTGCCAGCAGCCAACAGGGTGGACAGGGGGCAGGGGGCTATGGCTACACCTTC
j_call: TRBJ1-2; d_call: NA; v_call: TRBV6-5; cdr3_aa: CASGVWAYGYTF; cdr3_nt: TGTGCCAGCGGGGTTTGGGCCTATGGCTACACCTTC
j_call: TRBJ1-3; d_call: NA; v_call: TRBV28; cdr3_aa: CASSLGRSGNTIYF; cdr3_nt: TGTGCCAGCAGTTTAGGACGCTCTGGAAACACCATATATTTT
j_call: TRBJ2-7; d_call: NA; v_call: TRBV5-4; cdr3_aa: CASSLARSGPYEQYF; cdr3_nt: TGTGCCAGCAGCTTGGCCCGGTCAGGGCCCTACGAGCAGTACTTC
j_call: TRBJ2-3; d_call: NA; v_call: TRBV7-2; cdr3_aa: CASQGDTQYF; cdr3_nt: TGTGCCAGCCAGGGAGATACGCAGTATTTT
j_call: TRBJ2-3; d_call: TRBD1; v_call: TRBV19; cdr3_aa: CASSILRGDTQYF; cdr3_nt: TGTGCCAGTAGTATTCTCAGGGGGGATACGCAGTATTTT
j_call: TRBJ2-7; d_call: NA; v_call: TRBV28; cdr3_aa: CASTSRTGRSGGWEQYF; cdr3_nt: TGTGCCAGCACCTCCAGGACAGGCCGATCCGGGGGGTGGGAGCAGTACTTC
j_call: TRBJ2-1; d_call: NA; v_call: TRBV28; cdr3_aa: CASSPPINEQFF; cdr3_nt: TGTGCCAGCAGCCCCCCCATCAATGAGCAGTTCTTC
j_call: TRBJ1-1; d_call: NA; v_call: TRBV5-1; cdr3_aa: CASSVAGVSDTEAFF; cdr3_nt: TGCGCCAGCAGCGTCGCAGGGGTATCGGACACTGAAGCTTTCTTT
j_call: TRBJ1-5; d_call: NA; v_call: TRBV6-1; cdr3_aa: CASSEEEAVQPQHF; cdr3_nt: TGTGCCAGCAGTGAAGAGGAGGCTGTTCAGCCCCAGCATTTT
j_call: TRBJ1-6; d_call: NA; v_call: TRBV5-6; cdr3_aa: CASSLSNSPLHF; cdr3_nt: TGTGCCAGCAGCTTGTCGAATTCACCCCTCCACTTT
j_call: TRBJ1-2; d_call: NA; v_call: TRBV28; cdr3_aa: CASSLSTYGYTF; cdr3_nt: TGTGCCAGCAGTTTATCGACGTATGGCTACACCTTC
j_call: TRBJ2-5; d_call: TRBD2; v_call: TRBV6-5; cdr3_aa: CASSTGLARQETQYF; cdr3_nt: TGTGCCAGCAGCACGGGACTAGCGAGACAAGAGACCCAGTACTTC
j_call: TRBJ1-4; d_call: NA; v_call: TRBV5-1; cdr3_aa: CASSVPGPTNEKLFF; cdr3_nt: TGCGCCAGCAGCGTACCGGGACCGACGAATGAAAAACTGTTTTTT
j_call: TRBJ2-3; d_call: NA; v_call: TRBV7-9; cdr3_aa: CASSLMGVSTDTQYF; cdr3_nt: TGTGCCAGCAGCTTAATGGGGGTTTCCACAGATACGCAGTATTTT